Below, 11 T cell receptor beta chains from the same sample are listed, as sequenced in a study of CD8 T cells in Susac syndrome. With random hexamers, reverse transcription was performed on about 0.45 to 1 ug of RNA. Each CDR3 protein is one row after TCRdb ran MiXCR on the immunoSEQ multiplex PCR reads. The sample holds some 120,000 distinct CDR3 sequences, 85% to 95% seen once. Sequencing input: CD8+ T cells from PBMCs. The source is a human donor with multiple sclerosis.

The chain uses TRBV14 and TRBJ1-1, with no clear D. This CDR3 contains 13 residues. Germline V gene lookup returns CDR1 SGHDN and CDR2 FVKESK. The germline V and J ends were trimmed by 4 bases and 5 bases, with 11 bases remaining between them. The CDR3 DNA reads as TGTGCCAGCAGCCCCAAGGGCAGAACTGAAGCTTTCTTT. This gives the protein CASSPKGRTEAFF.

The chain has TRBV19 and TRBJ1-1, with D tentatively TRBD1 (6 bases). This CDR3 spans 14 amino acids. Germline-derived CDR1 and CDR2 are LNHDA and SQIVND (reference sequence). V was shortened by 3 bases and J by 4 bases, with 12 bases between the two germline ends. CDR3 bases: TGTGCCAGTAGTATGTCCGGGGGGGCCACTGAAGCTTTCTTT. Translation gives CASSMSGGATEAFF.

The chain joins TRBV5-1 to TRBJ2-3; TRBD1 might be the D (5 bases). Germline V gene data show CDR1 as SGHRS and CDR2 as YFSETQ. This CDR3 comprises 16 residues. Trimming took off 0 bases at V and 5 bases at J, with 16 bases between the two ends. The DNA for the CDR3 is TGCGCCAGCAGCTTGGGGGCCAGGGCCGTTGGAGATACGCAGTATTTT. As protein: CASSLGARAVGDTQYF. Full variable domain (rest looked up from reference TRBV5-1 and TRBJ2-3): KAGVTQTPRYLIKTRGQQVTLSCSPISGHRSVSWYQQTPGQGLQFLFEYFSETQRNKGNFPGRFSGRQFSNSRSEMNVSTLELGDSALYLCASSLGARAVGDTQYFGPGTRLTVL.

The V and J genes are TRBV12-3 or TRBV12-4 and TRBJ2-7, with D possibly matching TRBD2 (6 bases). There are 14 residues in the CDR3. The V end was cut by 5 bases, the J end by 6 bases, with 17 bases between. CDR3 DNA sequence: TGTGCCAGCAGTCCCTCGGGAGATTGTTGCGAGCAGTACTTC. This encodes CASSPSGDCCEQYF.

V is TRBV9 and J is TRBJ2-1; D is undetermined. V lost 0 bases and J lost 8, with 3 bases in between. In germline, CDR1 is SGDLS, CDR2 YYNGEE. The CDR3 sequence is 11 residues long. CDR3 sequence reads: CASSVGHEQFF. CDR3 in DNA: TGTGCCAGCAGCGTAGGTCATGAGCAGTTCTTC.

The chain joins TRBV15 to TRBJ1-2; D remains ambiguous. V lost 0 bases to trimming and J lost 4 bases, with 12 bases between them. Germline CDR1 and CDR2: LNHNV and YYDKDF (reference sequence). The CDR3 loop spans 15 amino acids. The CDR3 protein is CATSRDREGPYGYTF. The CDR3 DNA reads TGTGCCACCAGCAGAGATCGAGAAGGGCCCTATGGCTACACCTTC.

The V call is TRBV11-1, the J call TRBJ2-1; 9 nucleotides line up with TRBD1. CDR3 size: 17 residues. CDR1 and CDR2 (germline): SGHAT, FQDESV (reference sequence). Trimming removed 1 base from V and 3 bases from J; junction bases left unmatched: 7. CDR3 DNA sequence: TGTGCCAGCAGCTTAGAACGTGGGACAGGGAGCTACAATGAGCAGTTCTTC. Its translation is CASSLERGTGSYNEQFF.

V usage is TRBV13 and J usage is TRBJ2-1, with a tentative D call TRBD1 (6 bases). This CDR3 contains 15 residues. V gave up 0 bases and J gave up 8 bases, with 14 bases separating them. Germline V gives CDR1 PRHDT, CDR2 FYEKMQ (reference sequence). CDR3 sequence reads: CASSLGRGGGDEQFF. The CDR3 DNA reads TGTGCCAGCAGCTTAGGCAGGGGCGGTGGCGATGAGCAGTTCTTC.

The chain has TRBV2 and TRBJ1-2, with 8 bases fitting TRBD1. The CDR3 runs 16 residues. The junction had 8 bases not matched to a gene; V was cut back by 5 bases and J by 0 bases. Germline assignment: CDR1 SNHLY and CDR2 FYNNEI. The CDR3 is CASSYGTGPPNYGYTF. DNA for the CDR3: TGTGCCAGCAGTTACGGGACAGGACCACCTAACTATGGCTACACCTTC.

The rearrangement links TRBV24-1 to TRBJ2-2; D is possibly TRBD2 (6 bases). This CDR3 contains 14 residues. Trimming cost V 3 bases and J 5 bases, with 9 bases left between them. Per the germline V gene, CDR1 is KGHDR and CDR2 is SFDVKD. The CDR3 is CATSDGRETGELFF. The CDR3 DNA follows: TGTGCCACCAGTGATGGCCGGGAGACCGGGGAGCTGTTTTTT.

The chain uses TRBV6-2 or TRBV6-3 and TRBJ2-1; 9 bases are shared with TRBD2. V shed 5 bases, J shed 7 bases, and the junction held 6 bases outside the gene matches. The CDR3 is 14 amino acids. Looked up from germline, CDR1 is MNHEY and CDR2 is SVGEGT. The CDR3 DNA reads as TGTGCCAGCAGTCTCAGCGGGAGGTTGAATGAGCAGTTCTTC. Translating gives CASSLSGRLNEQFF.